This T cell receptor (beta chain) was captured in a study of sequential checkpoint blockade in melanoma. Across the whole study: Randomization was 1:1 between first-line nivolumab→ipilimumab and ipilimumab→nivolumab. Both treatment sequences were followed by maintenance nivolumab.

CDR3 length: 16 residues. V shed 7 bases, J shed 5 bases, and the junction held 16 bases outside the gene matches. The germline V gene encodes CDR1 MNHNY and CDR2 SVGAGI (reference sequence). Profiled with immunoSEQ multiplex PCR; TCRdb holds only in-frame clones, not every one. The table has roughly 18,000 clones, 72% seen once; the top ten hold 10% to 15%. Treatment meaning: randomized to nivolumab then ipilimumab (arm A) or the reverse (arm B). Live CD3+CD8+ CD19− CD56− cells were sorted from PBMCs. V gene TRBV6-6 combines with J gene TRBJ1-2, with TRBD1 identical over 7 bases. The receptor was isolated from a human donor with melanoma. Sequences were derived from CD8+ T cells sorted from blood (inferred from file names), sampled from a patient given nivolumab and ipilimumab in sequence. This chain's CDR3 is CASIETGRTLLYGYTF. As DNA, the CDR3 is TGTGCCAGCATCGAGACAGGGCGAACCCTCTTATATGGCTACACCTTC.